This T cell receptor (beta chain) was obtained from a study of blood T cell repertoires in COVID-19. This CDR3 has 11 amino acids. V shed 4 bases and J shed 9 bases, with 10 bases lying between them. CDR1 and CDR2 from the germline V gene are SGHRS and YFSETQ. Original processing methods: Nucleated cell number was recorded as an estimate derived from reference gene primer amplification. Clones were read by immunoSEQ multiplex PCR, and TCRdb kept only the in-frame ones, dropping some. V, J and clone size were drawn from that table, and D and trimming were deduced from the DNA. The sample contains some 200,000 clones, approximately 90% of which appear only once.

Sequencing was carried out using PBMCs or T cells enriched from blood (not recorded which). The J gene is TRBJ1-2, the V gene TRBV5-1, with D unresolved. This receptor was obtained from a woman younger than 35 in a cohort exposed to, infected with or recovered from COVID-19 (not recorded which). The CDR3 coding sequence is TGCGCCAGCAGCGAGGATACTAGCTACACCTTC. Amino acids: CASSEDTSYTF.